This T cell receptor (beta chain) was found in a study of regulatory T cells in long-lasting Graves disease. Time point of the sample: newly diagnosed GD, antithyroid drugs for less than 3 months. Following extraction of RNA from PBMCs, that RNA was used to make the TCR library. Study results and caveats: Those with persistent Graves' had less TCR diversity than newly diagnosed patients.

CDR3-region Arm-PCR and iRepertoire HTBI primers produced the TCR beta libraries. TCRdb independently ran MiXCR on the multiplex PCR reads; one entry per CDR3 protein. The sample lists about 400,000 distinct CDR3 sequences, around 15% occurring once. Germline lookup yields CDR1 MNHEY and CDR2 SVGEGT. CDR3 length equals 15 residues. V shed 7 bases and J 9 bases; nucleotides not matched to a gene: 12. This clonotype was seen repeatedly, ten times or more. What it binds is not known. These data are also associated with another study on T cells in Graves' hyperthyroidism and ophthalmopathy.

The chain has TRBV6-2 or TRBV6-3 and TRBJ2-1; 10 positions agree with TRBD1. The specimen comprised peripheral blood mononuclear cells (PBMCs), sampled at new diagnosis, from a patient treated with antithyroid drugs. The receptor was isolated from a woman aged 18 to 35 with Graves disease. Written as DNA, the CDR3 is TGTGCCAGCACTCCGACCGGGACAGGGGTTCGTGAGCAGTTCTTC. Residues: CASTPTGTGVREQFF.